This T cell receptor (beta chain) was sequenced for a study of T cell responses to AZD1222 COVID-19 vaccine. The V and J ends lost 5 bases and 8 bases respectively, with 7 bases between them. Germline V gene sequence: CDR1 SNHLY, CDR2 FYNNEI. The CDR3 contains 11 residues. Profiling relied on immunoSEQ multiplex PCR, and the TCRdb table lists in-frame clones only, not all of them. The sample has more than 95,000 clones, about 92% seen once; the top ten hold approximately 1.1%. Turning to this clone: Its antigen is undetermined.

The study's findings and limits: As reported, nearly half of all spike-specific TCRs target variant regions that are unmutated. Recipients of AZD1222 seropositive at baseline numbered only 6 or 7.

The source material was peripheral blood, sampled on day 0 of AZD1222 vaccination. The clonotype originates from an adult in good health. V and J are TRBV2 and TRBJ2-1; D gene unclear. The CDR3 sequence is CASSLYDEQFF. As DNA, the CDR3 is TGTGCCAGCAGTCTGTACGATGAGCAGTTCTTC.